Below, one TCR beta chain is given with its context. What it recognizes is unknown. Amplification used 60 Vbeta primers and 13 Jbeta primers. TCRdb keeps only in-frame clones here, not all; method: immunoSEQ multiplex PCR. Among 100,000 to 150,000 clones, 55% to 75% were seen once, and the ten largest hold approximately 3.8%. This sample is part of a study of cytomegalovirus exposure and HLA in healthy donors. Findings and caveats of the study: Reports credit the classifier with highly specific, highly sensitive diagnosis of cytomegalovirus status. Looking again later, the authors saw that most CMV-associated TCR beta chains seemed HLA-restricted.

The source material was PBMCs. The receptor was derived from a man aged 25-45 years in good health and CMV-seronegative.

CDR3 sequence reads: CAISGTGEVSGANVLTF. Written as DNA, the CDR3 is TGTGCCATCAGTGGAACAGGGGAAGTCTCTGGGGCCAACGTCCTGACTTTC. The V gene is TRBV10-3, the J gene TRBJ2-6; 7 nucleotides align to TRBD1. CDR3 length: 17 amino acids. CDR1 and CDR2 (germline): ENHRY, SYGVKD. The V segment lost 4 bases and the J segment 0 bases; nucleotides outside the gene matches: 6.